The 23 T cell receptor beta chains below come from one sample, sequenced in a study of blood T cell repertoires in COVID-19. The repertoire was sequenced with immunoSEQ multiplex PCR; TCRdb's copy has only in-frame clones and lacks some. The sample lists a few hundred thousand clones, 88% occurring once. Sequencing was done on a sample of peripheral blood. These receptors came from a woman younger than 45 with COVID-19, enrolled during active disease.

This chain links TRBV6-5 with TRBJ1-2; no definite D call. Germline values: CDR1 MNHEY, CDR2 SVGAGI. Deletions cut 0 bases from V and 4 bases from J, with 12 bases between. CDR3 size: 15 residues. The DNA of the CDR3 is TGTGCCAGCAGTTACTCTTCCAGGCCCCTCTATGGCTACACCTTC. This codes for CASSYSSRPLYGYTF.

The V and J genes are TRBV6-6 and TRBJ1-4; perhaps TRBD1 as D (6 bases). CDR3 length equals 13 residues. V lost 11 bases to trimming and J lost 5 bases, with 15 bases between them. Germline V gene sequence: CDR1 MNHNY, CDR2 SVGAGI (reference sequence). Here the CDR3 reads CAVKGQGNEKLFF. The CDR3 DNA reads as TGTGCCGTCAAGGGGCAGGGGAATGAAAAACTGTTTTTT.

This sequence joins TRBV5-4 and TRBJ2-5; the match to TRBD2 covers 11 bases. J was trimmed by 2 bases and V by 0 bases; bases with no gene match: 3. Germline CDR1 and CDR2: SGHNT and YYREEE (reference sequence). The CDR3 totals 16 residues. The CDR3 bases are TGTGCCAGCAGCTTGGTCGCTAGCGGGAGGCAAGAGACCCAGTACTTC. Translating it yields CASSLVASGRQETQYF.

The chain joins TRBV11-2 to TRBJ1-5; D not certain. The germline V gene has CDR1 SGHAT and CDR2 FQNNGV. The ends were cut back, 8 bases at V and 6 bases at J, with 20 bases in the middle. The CDR3 is 15 residues long. The CDR3 loop is CASALRSGIGQPQHF. CDR3 bases: TGTGCCAGCGCCCTCCGGAGCGGTATCGGTCAGCCCCAGCATTTT.

The J gene is TRBJ2-7, the V gene TRBV11-2; 8 nucleotides agree with TRBD2. After removal of 0 bases from V and 6 bases from J, the junction contained 4 bases not matched to a gene. The CDR3 is 14 amino acids. Germline V gene lookup returns CDR1 SGHAT and CDR2 FQNNGV. CDR3 amino acids: CASSLDRLAGEQYF. Written as DNA, the CDR3 is TGTGCCAGCAGCTTAGATCGGCTAGCGGGCGAGCAGTACTTC.

V and J are TRBV14 and TRBJ2-3; maybe TRBD2 (5 bases). CDR1 is SGHDN and CDR2 is FVKESK in the germline V gene. This CDR3 has 15 residues. V was cut by 3 bases and J by 0 bases, with 10 bases left in between. The CDR3 region has the DNA TGTGCCAGCAGCCAGGAGTGGAGGAGCACAGATACGCAGTATTTT. Translated: CASSQEWRSTDTQYF.

The J gene is TRBJ2-1, the V gene TRBV7-2, with a weak D call TRBD2 (6 bases). Germline CDR1 reads SGHTA; CDR2 reads FQGNSA. With 3 bases removed from V and 9 bases from J, the gap between germline ends came to 15 bases. The CDR3 length is 14 residues. CDR3 sequence reads: CASSFAGAGSEQFF. The CDR3 DNA is TGTGCCAGCAGCTTCGCTGGGGCGGGAAGTGAGCAGTTCTTC.

V and J are TRBV19 and TRBJ1-3; D is unresolved. This CDR3 is 14 amino acids long. The germline gives CDR1 LNHDA, CDR2 SQIVND (reference sequence). With 7 bases removed from V and 4 bases from J, the gap between germline ends came to 14 bases. This chain's CDR3 is CASTLEGAGNTIYF. The DNA of the CDR3 is TGTGCCAGTACCTTAGAAGGAGCCGGAAACACCATATATTTT.

The gene calls are TRBV18 and TRBJ1-5; D is ambiguous. Trimming stripped 3 bases from V and 0 bases from J, with 9 bases between. Germline lookup yields CDR1 KGHSH and CDR2 LQKENI. This CDR3 has 15 amino acids. CDR3 region: CASSPEVDSNQPQHF. As DNA, the CDR3 is TGTGCCAGCTCACCGGAGGTTGATAGCAATCAGCCCCAGCATTTT.

V usage is TRBV27 and J usage is TRBJ2-7; possible D gene TRBD1, 5 bases. Trimming cost V 2 bases and J 3 bases, with 14 bases left between them. Per germline, CDR1 MNHEY and CDR2 SMNVEV (reference sequence). This CDR3 region has 15 residues. This CDR3 reads CASSLRGTGNYEQYF. The CDR3 DNA is TGTGCCAGCAGTTTAAGGGGAACTGGGAACTACGAGCAGTACTTC.

The chain employs TRBV10-3 and TRBJ1-5, with D possibly being TRBD1 (6 bases). Germline lookup yields CDR1 ENHRY and CDR2 SYGVKD. V was cut by 8 bases and J by 5 bases, with 13 bases left in between. This CDR3 has 13 amino acids. In nucleotides, the CDR3 is TGTGCCATCGGTAAACAGGGTGATCAGCCCCAGCATTTT. It is translated as CAIGKQGDQPQHF.

The chain carries TRBV7-9 and TRBJ1-6, with 9 bases lining up with TRBD1. Looked up from germline, CDR1 is SEHNR and CDR2 is FQNEAQ (reference sequence). The CDR3 runs 16 residues. Trimming cost V 0 bases and J 10 bases; bases outside gene matches: 7. CDR3 bases: TGTGCCAGCAGCTTAGCGGGTGGGACAGGGATCTCACCCCTCCACTTT. Its translation: CASSLAGGTGISPLHF.

This rearrangement joins TRBV7-2 to TRBJ2-7; a possible D gene is TRBD1 (5 bases). V was clipped by 6 bases and J by 1 base, with 13 bases between them. Germline CDR1 reads SGHTA; CDR2 reads FQGNSA. This CDR3 is 14 amino acids long. The CDR3 here is CASSEPGISYEQYF. DNA for the CDR3: TGTGCCAGCAGTGAACCAGGGATTTCCTACGAGCAGTACTTC.

V is TRBV4-1 and J is TRBJ2-1; TRBD2 matches at 7 bases. CDR3 length: 15 amino acids. J lost 4 bases, V lost 8 bases, and 11 bases had no gene match. Germline V lookup: CDR1 MGHRA, CDR2 YSYEKL. The CDR3 region has the DNA TGCGCCAGCTCCCCGGGGCTAGCGGAATACAATGAGCAGTTCTTC. This translates into CASSPGLAEYNEQFF.

The chain recombines TRBV3-1 (or the pseudogene TRBV3-2) with TRBJ2-5; 7 bases line up with TRBD2. This CDR3 is 14 amino acids long. V lost 5 bases to trimming and J lost 4 bases; unmatched junction nucleotides: 7. Germline V lookup: CDR1 LGHDT, CDR2 YNNKEL (reference sequence). CDR3 region: CASSEGGSGETQYF. The DNA of the CDR3 is TGTGCCAGCAGCGAAGGCGGGAGTGGAGAGACCCAGTACTTC.

The rearrangement links TRBV7-3 to TRBJ2-1; the match to TRBD2 covers 7 bases. The CDR3 extends over 15 amino acids. The V segment lost 5 bases and the J segment 4 bases; nucleotides outside the gene matches: 8. Germline V CDR1 and CDR2: SGHTA, FQGTGA. The CDR3 region has the DNA TGTGCCAGCAGCCTTTGGGAGGGCCCTTACAATGAGCAGTTCTTC. Translating gives CASSLWEGPYNEQFF.

The V gene is TRBV19, the J gene TRBJ2-3; TRBD1 aligns across 11 bases. The CDR3 consists of 16 residues. The trim removed 5 bases at V and 2 bases at J, leaving 6 bases unmatched. CDR1 LNHDA and CDR2 SQIVND come from the germline V gene (reference sequence). The CDR3 DNA follows: TGTGCCAGTAGTCTCGGGACAGGGGGTCACACAGATACGCAGTATTTT. This codes for CASSLGTGGHTDTQYF.

J is TRBJ2-6 and V is TRBV6-1; 7 bases are a match to TRBD2. The CDR3 is made up of 20 amino acids. V lost 2 bases to trimming and J lost 1 base; unmatched junction nucleotides: 14. The V gene's germline CDR1 is MNHNS and CDR2 SASEGT. As DNA, the CDR3 is TGTGCCAGCAGTGAACGGGGAGGGCCCAGGGCGGCATCTGGGGCCAACGTCCTGACTTTC. As protein: CASSERGGPRAASGANVLTF.

V is TRBV27 and J is TRBJ2-7; D may be TRBD2 (6 bases). Trimming removed 5 bases from V and 2 bases from J, with 16 bases in between. Germline V CDR1 and CDR2: MNHEY, SMNVEV (reference sequence). This CDR3 contains 15 residues. The CDR3 DNA reads TGTGCCAGCAGTCCCTGGGGGACTGGAGCCTACGAGCAGTACTTC. It encodes CASSPWGTGAYEQYF.

The chain employs TRBV19 and TRBJ1-1; D is possibly TRBD1 (5 bases). The germline V and J ends were trimmed by 5 bases and 4 bases, with 14 bases remaining between them. Germline V lookup: CDR1 LNHDA, CDR2 SQIVND (reference sequence). There are 14 residues in the CDR3. CDR3 in amino acids: CASSATGGSTEAFF. The CDR3 DNA is TGTGCCAGTAGTGCAACGGGGGGGAGCACTGAAGCTTTCTTT.

This clone was recorded once. The V call is TRBV2, the J call TRBJ2-5; 11 bases line up with TRBD2. The junction had 11 bases not matched to a gene; V was cut back by 7 bases and J by 10 bases. The CDR3 totals 14 residues. Germline assignment: CDR1 SNHLY and CDR2 FYNNEI. Here the CDR3 DNA reads TGTGCCAGCACCGGGACTAGCGGTACCCAGGGCCAGTACTTC. This gives the protein CASTGTSGTQGQYF.

The genes are TRBV13 and TRBJ2-3, with D possibly matching TRBD1 (6 bases). This CDR3 has 14 amino acids. The V end lost 4 bases, the J end lost 4 bases, and 12 bases lay between the germline ends. Germline CDR1 and CDR2: PRHDT and FYEKMQ (reference sequence). Here the CDR3 reads CASSYNRDADTQYF. CDR3 DNA: TGTGCCAGCAGCTACAACAGGGACGCAGATACGCAGTATTTT.

The gene calls are TRBV6-2 or TRBV6-3 and TRBJ2-7, with 10 positions matching TRBD2. This CDR3 spans 17 amino acids. The junction had 11 bases not matched to a gene; V was cut back by 2 bases and J by 4 bases. CDR1 and CDR2 from the germline V gene are MNHEY and SVGEGT. The CDR3 DNA sequence: TGTGCCAGCAGTTACCTCCCGGCTAGCGGGAGATCGTACGAGCAGTACTTC. Encoded protein: CASSYLPASGRSYEQYF.